Below are 14 T cell receptor beta chains sequenced from a single sample in a study of blood T cell repertoires in COVID-19. Using immunoSEQ multiplex PCR, the repertoire was profiled, and TCRdb retains in-frame clones only, with some absent. The profile shows around 50,000 clones, about 78% of them singletons. Source material: PBMCs or T cells enriched from blood (not recorded which). All receptors come from a woman between 45 and 65 years old with acute COVID-19.

The table lists this clone with many counts. This chain connects TRBV20-1 to TRBJ2-5; weak D call: TRBD2 (5 bases). CDR1 and CDR2 (germline): DFQATT, SNEGSKA (reference sequence). The germline V and J ends were trimmed by 3 bases and 4 bases, with 6 bases remaining between them. This CDR3 contains 11 residues. The DNA for the CDR3 is TGCAGTGCTAGTACTAGAGAGACCCAGTACTTC. It translates to CSASTRETQYF.

The gene calls are TRBV28 and TRBJ1-2; tentatively, D is TRBD1 (5 bases). Trimming took 6 bases from V and 3 from J, leaving 11 bases between them. Germline V gene data show CDR1 as MDHEN and CDR2 as SYDVKM. CDR3 size: 13 residues. CDR3 region: CASRVGRDYGYTF. The DNA of the CDR3 is TGTGCCAGCAGGGTAGGCAGGGACTATGGCTACACCTTC.

CDR3 sequence (DNA): TGTGCCAGCGTAGCAGGGGACCAAGAGACCCAGTACTTC. Translating it yields CASVAGDQETQYF. The chain employs TRBV7-9 and TRBJ2-5, with D tentatively TRBD1 (6 bases). CDR3 length: 13 residues. Between the trimmed V and J ends, which lost 8 bases and 0 bases, there was a span of 10 bases. Germline V gene data show CDR1 as SEHNR and CDR2 as FQNEAQ (reference sequence). Together with reference TRBV7-9 and TRBJ2-5, the CDR3 gives the full variable domain: DTGVSQNPRHKITKRGQNVTFRCDPISEHNRLYWYRQTLGQGPEFLTYFQNEAQLEKSRLLSDRFSAERPKGSFSTLEIQRTEQGDSAMYLCASVAGDQETQYFGPGTRLLVL.

The chain employs TRBV30 and TRBJ1-2; tentatively, D is TRBD1 (6 bases). The ends were cut back, 0 bases at V and 5 bases at J, with 16 bases in the middle. CDR1 and CDR2 (germline): GTSNPN, SVGIG (reference sequence). The CDR3 extends over 15 amino acids. CDR3 nucleotide sequence: TGTGCCTGGAGTGTAGGGGGGGCGCTTACGTATGGCTACACCTTC. It yields the protein CAWSVGGALTYGYTF.

The chain couples TRBV27 to TRBJ2-5, with 8 bases lining up with TRBD2. J gave up 0 bases and V 4 bases, and 4 bases lay outside the gene matches. Germline values: CDR1 MNHEY, CDR2 SMNVEV (reference sequence). The CDR3 is 15 residues long. The CDR3 nucleotides are TGTGCCAGCAGTTCCAGCGGGGGAAACCAAGAGACCCAGTACTTC. The encoded protein is CASSSSGGNQETQYF.

A word on this clone: The same CDR3 arises from other DNA sequences in this sample as well. The chain uses TRBV19 and TRBJ1-1; tentatively, D is TRBD1 (6 bases). This CDR3 comprises 14 residues. Trimming removed 1 base from V and 6 bases from J, with 12 bases in between. Germline V lookup: CDR1 LNHDA, CDR2 SQIVND (reference sequence). The CDR3 spells CASSIVGGGSEAFF. DNA for the CDR3: TGTGCCAGTAGTATAGTGGGGGGGGGCTCTGAAGCTTTCTTT.

The CDR3 nucleotides read TGTGCCAGCAAGGGGTCACTCCCCTACGAGCAGTACTTC. Its protein is CASKGSLPYEQYF. This chain uses TRBV2 with TRBJ2-7, with D perhaps matching TRBD1 (5 bases). V lost 7 bases and J lost 2, with 12 bases in between. The CDR3 totals 13 residues. The germline gives CDR1 SNHLY, CDR2 FYNNEI.

The rearrangement links TRBV5-4 to TRBJ1-2; no clear D gene. CDR1 is SGHNT, CDR2 YYREEE, per germline (reference sequence). CDR3 size: 12 residues. V lost 2 bases and J lost 8, with 10 bases in between. In DNA, the CDR3 is TGTGCCAGCAGCTTCAGCGGAGCGGGCTACACCTTC. Amino acid sequence: CASSFSGAGYTF. The entire variable domain, with the rest obtained from reference TRBV5-4 and TRBJ1-2, is as follows: ETGVTQSPTHLIKTRGQQVTLRCSSQSGHNTVSWYQQALGQGPQFIFQYYREEENGRGNFPPRFSGLQFPNYSSELNVNALELDDSALYLCASSFSGAGYTFGSGTRLTVV.

CDR3 sequence reads: CASSRTALGQGNTEAFF. The CDR3 DNA sequence: TGTGCCAGCTCACGAACCGCTTTGGGACAGGGGAACACTGAAGCTTTCTTT. The chain employs TRBV18 and TRBJ1-1, with 9 bases aligning to TRBD1. J gave up 1 base and V 4 bases, and 10 bases lay outside the gene matches. This CDR3 comprises 17 residues. Germline assignment: CDR1 KGHSH and CDR2 LQKENI.

This clone was counted once. J is TRBJ2-3 and V is TRBV6-5; 7 nucleotides match TRBD2. CDR3 length equals 14 residues. Germline CDR1 and CDR2: MNHEY and SVGAGI. V lost 6 bases to trimming and J lost 0 bases; unmatched junction nucleotides: 3. This CDR3 reads CASSWGGSTDTQYF. The CDR3 DNA follows: TGTGCCAGCAGCTGGGGGGGGAGCACAGATACGCAGTATTTT.

Regarding this clone: The germline gene is not matched at one end of the junction; a read error may be the cause. The CDR3, as DNA: TGTGCCAGCAGCTTATCTAAGTATGGCTACACCTTC. Its translation is CASSLSKYGYTF. The V and J genes are TRBV5-6 and TRBJ1-2; D is unresolved. This CDR3 spans 12 amino acids. Germline-derived CDR1 and CDR2 are SGHDT and YYEEEE.

A few counts support this clone. J is TRBJ1-1 and V is TRBV5-1; 7 bases map to TRBD1. The V segment lost 5 bases and the J segment 0 bases; nucleotides outside the gene matches: 7. CDR3 length equals 15 residues. CDR1 is SGHRS, CDR2 YFSETQ, per germline. The CDR3 reads CASSRDRIMNTEAFF. In nucleotides, the CDR3 is TGCGCCAGCAGTCGGGACAGAATAATGAACACTGAAGCTTTCTTT.

The gene calls are TRBV7-4 and TRBJ1-1; weak D call: TRBD1 (6 bases). The CDR3 length is 17 residues. V lost 4 bases and J 0 bases, leaving 18 bases between the germline ends. CDR1 is SGHVT, CDR2 SQSDAQ, per germline. The CDR3 reads CASSCTGTGDMNTEAFF. In DNA form, the CDR3 reads TGTGCCAGCAGCTGCACCGGGACCGGGGACATGAACACTGAAGCTTTCTTT.

The V gene is TRBV5-4, the J gene TRBJ1-1; no firm D call. V lost 2 bases and J lost 3, with 11 bases in between. Germline V lookup: CDR1 SGHNT, CDR2 YYREEE (reference sequence). CDR3 length: 14 residues. The CDR3 loop reads CASSFGIRDTEAFF. CDR3 DNA: TGTGCCAGCAGCTTCGGAATTCGGGACACTGAAGCTTTCTTT.